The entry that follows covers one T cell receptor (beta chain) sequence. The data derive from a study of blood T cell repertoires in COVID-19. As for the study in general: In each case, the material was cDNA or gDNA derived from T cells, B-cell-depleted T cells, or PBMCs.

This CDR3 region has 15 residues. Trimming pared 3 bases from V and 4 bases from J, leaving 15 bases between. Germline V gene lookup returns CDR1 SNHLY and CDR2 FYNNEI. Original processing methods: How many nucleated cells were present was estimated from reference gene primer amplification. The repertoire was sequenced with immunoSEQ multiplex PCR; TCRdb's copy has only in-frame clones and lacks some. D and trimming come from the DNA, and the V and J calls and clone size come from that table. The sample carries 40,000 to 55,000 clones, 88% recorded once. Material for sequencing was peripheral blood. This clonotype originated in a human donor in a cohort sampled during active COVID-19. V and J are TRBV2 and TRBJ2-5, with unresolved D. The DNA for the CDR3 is TGTGCCAGCAGTGATCAAAAACACGGAGTAGAGACCCAGTACTTC. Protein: CASSDQKHGVETQYF.